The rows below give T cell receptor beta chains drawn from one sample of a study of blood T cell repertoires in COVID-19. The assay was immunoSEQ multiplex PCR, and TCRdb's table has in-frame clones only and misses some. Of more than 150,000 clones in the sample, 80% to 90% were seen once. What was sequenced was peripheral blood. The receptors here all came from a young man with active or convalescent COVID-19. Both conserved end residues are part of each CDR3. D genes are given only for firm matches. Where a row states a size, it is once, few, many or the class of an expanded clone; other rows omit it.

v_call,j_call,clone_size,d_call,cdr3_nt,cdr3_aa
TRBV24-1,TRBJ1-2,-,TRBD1,TGTGCCACCAGTGATTGGACAGGGCACTATGGCTACACCTTC,CATSDWTGHYGYTF
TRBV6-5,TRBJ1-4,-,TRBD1,TGTGCCAGCAGTAAGACAGGGGCGGTGGAAAAACTGTTTTTT,CASSKTGAVEKLFF
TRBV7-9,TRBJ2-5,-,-,TGTGCCAGCAGCCCCCCATTAGTGGGCGAGGAGACCCAGTACTTC,CASSPPLVGEETQYF
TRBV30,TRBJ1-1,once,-,TGTGCCTGGAGTACGAACATGAACACTGAAGCTTTCTTT,CAWSTNMNTEAFF
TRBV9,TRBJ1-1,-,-,TGTGCCAGCAGCCTAGGGGGAGTGAACACTGAAGCTTTCTTT,CASSLGGVNTEAFF
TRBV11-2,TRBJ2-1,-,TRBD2,TGTGCCAGCAGCTTAGCGGGGGGGCCGCGTGAGCAGTTCTTC,CASSLAGGPREQFF
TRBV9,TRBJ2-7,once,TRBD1,TGTGCCAGCAGCCCCCGGACAGGGATCGGGTACGAGCAGTACTTC,CASSPRTGIGYEQYF
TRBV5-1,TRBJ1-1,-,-,TGCGCCAGCAGCTTGGATCCGGGGATGGAGATTCTCGGAGAAGCTTTCTTT,CASSLDPGMEILGEAFF
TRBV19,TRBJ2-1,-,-,TGTGCCAGTAAAAGCGGGACAAACAATGAGCAGTTCTTC,CASKSGTNNEQFF
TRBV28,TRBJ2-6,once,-,TGTGCCACCTACGCAGGGATCGCTGGGGCCAACGTCCTGACTTTC,CATYAGIAGANVLTF
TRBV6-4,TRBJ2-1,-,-,TGTGCCAGCAGTGACTCACGGTCGGACAGCAAGGAACCCTACAATGAGCAGTTCTTC,CASSDSRSDSKEPYNEQFF
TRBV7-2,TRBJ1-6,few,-,TGTGCCAGCAGCATTTTTCCCCGGGGTAGCAATTCACCCCTCCACTTT,CASSIFPRGSNSPLHF
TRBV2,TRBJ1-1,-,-,TGTGCCAGCAGGGGAGACTACAACACTGAAGCTTTCTTT,CASRGDYNTEAFF
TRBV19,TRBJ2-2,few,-,TGTGCCAGTACGCAGGGATTCACCGGGGAGCTGTTTTTT,CASTQGFTGELFF
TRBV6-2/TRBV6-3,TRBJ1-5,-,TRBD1,TGTGCCAGCATCCCCGGGACAGGATTTAATCAGCCCCAGCATTTT,CASIPGTGFNQPQHF
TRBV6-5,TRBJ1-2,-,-,TGTGCCAGCAGCCGGACCGAGGAGGTTTCCTATGGCTACACCTTC,CASSRTEEVSYGYTF
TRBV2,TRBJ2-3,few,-,TGTGCCAGCAGTGAAGCGGGGGCCGAGAGCACAGATACGCAGTATTTT,CASSEAGAESTDTQYF
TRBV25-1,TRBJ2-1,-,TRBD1,TGTGCCAGCAGAGCAGGACAGGGCCCCAATGAGCAGTTCTTC,CASRAGQGPNEQFF
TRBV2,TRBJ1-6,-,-,TGTGCCAGCGTTATGGCGCTACAGGGCAATAATTCACCCCTCCACTTT,CASVMALQGNNSPLHF
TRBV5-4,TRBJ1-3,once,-,TGTGCCAGCAGCTTGCCTCAGGCTACTGGAAACACCATATATTTT,CASSLPQATGNTIYF
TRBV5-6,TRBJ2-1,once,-,TGTGCCAGCGGGTCTGGGGGGACTTACCCCCCGGGGAATGAGCAGTTCTTC,CASGSGGTYPPGNEQFF
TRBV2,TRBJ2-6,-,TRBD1,TGTGCCAGCAGTAGCATCCGGGACAGGGGGCTTTTTGGGGCCAACGTCCTGACTTTC,CASSSIRDRGLFGANVLTF
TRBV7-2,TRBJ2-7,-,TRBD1,TGTGCCAGCAGCTTTCAACAGGGGGCTTTCGGCGAGCAGTACTTC,CASSFQQGAFGEQYF
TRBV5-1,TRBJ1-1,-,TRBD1,TGCGCCAGCAGCTTGGAAGGACAGGACACTGAAGCTTTCTTT,CASSLEGQDTEAFF
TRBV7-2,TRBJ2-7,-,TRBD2,TGTGCCAGCAGCTCACTAGCGGGAGCAGATGAGCAGTACTTC,CASSSLAGADEQYF
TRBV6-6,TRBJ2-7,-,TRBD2,TGTGCCAGCAGAAGGACTAGCGGGGTCTACGAGCAGTACTTC,CASRRTSGVYEQYF
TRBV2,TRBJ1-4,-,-,TGTGCCAGCAGTGACCCTTCAACTAATGAAAAACTGTTTTTT,CASSDPSTNEKLFF
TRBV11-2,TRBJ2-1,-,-,TGTGCCAGCAGCTCCGGCCGACAGGCTGAGCAGTTCTTC,CASSSGRQAEQFF
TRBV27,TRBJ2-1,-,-,TGTGCCAGCAGTTTATTGTCGGGGGACAATGAGCAGTTCTTC,CASSLLSGDNEQFF
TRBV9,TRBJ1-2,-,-,TGTGCCAGCGAAGGGAGGGGGGGGCCGAACTATGGCTACACCTTC,CASEGRGGPNYGYTF
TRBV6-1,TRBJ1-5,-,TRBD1,TGTGCCAGCAGTGATGGGACAGGGTCCCAGCCCCAGCATTTT,CASSDGTGSQPQHF
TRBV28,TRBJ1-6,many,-,TGTGCCAGCGGGCCTCAGGGAAGTTCTTCACCCCTCCACTTT,CASGPQGSSSPLHF
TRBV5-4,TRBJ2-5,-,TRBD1,TGTGCCAGCAGCTATGACAGGGGTACACAAGAGACCCAGTACTTC,CASSYDRGTQETQYF
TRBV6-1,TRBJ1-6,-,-,TGTGCCAGCAGTGAAGTCCGGTCTGATTCACCCCTCCACTTT,CASSEVRSDSPLHF
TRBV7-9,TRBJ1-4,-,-,TGTGCCAGCAGCTTAGCTTCTAGCATTAATGAAAAACTGTTTTTT,CASSLASSINEKLFF
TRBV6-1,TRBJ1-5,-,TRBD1,TGTGCCAGCAGTGAAACAGGGGGTCAACAGCCCCAGCATTTT,CASSETGGQQPQHF
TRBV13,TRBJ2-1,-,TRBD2,TGTGCCAGCAGCTTCTCGACTAGCCCCAATGAGCAGTTCTTC,CASSFSTSPNEQFF
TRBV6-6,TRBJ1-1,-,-,TGTGCCAGCAGTTACCCGGAGGGGATAACTGAAGCTTTCTTT,CASSYPEGITEAFF
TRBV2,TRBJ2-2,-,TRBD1,TGTGCCAGCAGTCGACAGGGGGACGGCGGGGAGCTGTTTTTT,CASSRQGDGGELFF
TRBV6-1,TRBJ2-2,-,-,TGTGCCAGCAGTGAAGAGGAGGGGAGCACCGGGGAGCTGTTTTTT,CASSEEEGSTGELFF